This T cell receptor beta chain was recorded in a study of CD8 T cells in ankylosing spondylitis. Findings and caveats of the study: Significant enrichment of disease-linked clones was reported in matched ankylosing spondylitis synovial fluid. Ankylosing spondylitis blood appeared to be characterized by a TCR beta motif of eight or nine highly homologous variants.

Preparation of TCR beta libraries was done by quantitative 5'-RACE with molecular barcodes. TCRdb ran MiXCR on the 5' RACE reads and lists one entry per CDR3 protein. The table shows 50,000 to 65,000 distinct CDR3 sequences, with approximately 7% occurring only once. Per the germline V gene, CDR1 is SGHRS and CDR2 is YFSETQ. V was cut by 3 bases and J by 5 bases, with 8 bases left in between. CDR3 length: 12 amino acids. This clonotype showed up many times. What it binds is unknown. V usage is TRBV5-1 and J usage is TRBJ1-2; weak D call: TRBD1 (5 bases). Sequences were obtained from blood, either unsorted or a sorted T cell fraction (not recorded which). This TCR came from a female donor with ankylosing spondylitis or in good health (not recorded which). In DNA form, the CDR3 reads TGCGCCAGCAGCTCACAGGAGTATGGCTACACCTTC. Residues: CASSSQEYGYTF.